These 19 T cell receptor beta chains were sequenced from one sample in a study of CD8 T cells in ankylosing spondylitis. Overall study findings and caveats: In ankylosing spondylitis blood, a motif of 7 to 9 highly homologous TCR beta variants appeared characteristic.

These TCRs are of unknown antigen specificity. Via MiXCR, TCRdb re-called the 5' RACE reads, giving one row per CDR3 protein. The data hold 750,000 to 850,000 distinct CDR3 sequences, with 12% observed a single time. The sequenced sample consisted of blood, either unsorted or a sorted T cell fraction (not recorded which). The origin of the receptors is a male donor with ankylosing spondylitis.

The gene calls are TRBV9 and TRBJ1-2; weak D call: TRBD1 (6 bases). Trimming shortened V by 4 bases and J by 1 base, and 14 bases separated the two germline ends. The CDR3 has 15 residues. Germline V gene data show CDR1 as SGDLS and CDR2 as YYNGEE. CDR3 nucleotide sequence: TGTGCCAGCAGCTCAGGACAGTATTATAACTATGGCTACACCTTC. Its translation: CASSSGQYYNYGYTF.

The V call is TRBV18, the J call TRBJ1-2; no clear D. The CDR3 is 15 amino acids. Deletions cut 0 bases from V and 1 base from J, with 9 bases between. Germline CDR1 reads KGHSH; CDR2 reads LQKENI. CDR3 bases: TGTGCCAGCTCACCACCGAGTTACAGTAACTATGGCTACACCTTC. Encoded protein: CASSPPSYSNYGYTF.

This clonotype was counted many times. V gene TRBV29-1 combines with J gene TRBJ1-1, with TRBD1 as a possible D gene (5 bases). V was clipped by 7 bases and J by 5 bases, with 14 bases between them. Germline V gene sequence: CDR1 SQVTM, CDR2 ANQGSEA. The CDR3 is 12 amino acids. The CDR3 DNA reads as TGCAGCGGGGGAGGGGCGAGGACTGAAGCTTTCTTT. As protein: CSGGGARTEAFF.

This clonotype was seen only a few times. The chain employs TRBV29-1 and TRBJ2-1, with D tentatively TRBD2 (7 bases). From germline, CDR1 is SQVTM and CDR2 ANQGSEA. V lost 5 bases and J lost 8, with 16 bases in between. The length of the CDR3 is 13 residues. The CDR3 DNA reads TGCAGCGTTAGGGGGGGGCCTGGGTATGAGCAGTTCTTC. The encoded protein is CSVRGGPGYEQFF.

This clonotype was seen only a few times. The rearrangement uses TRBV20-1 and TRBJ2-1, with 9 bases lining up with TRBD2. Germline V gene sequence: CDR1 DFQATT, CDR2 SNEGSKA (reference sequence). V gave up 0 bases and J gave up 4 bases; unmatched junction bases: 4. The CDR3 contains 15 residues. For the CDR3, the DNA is TGCAGTGCTAGAGAGAGAACTAGCGGGTACAATGAGCAGTTCTTC. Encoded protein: CSARERTSGYNEQFF.

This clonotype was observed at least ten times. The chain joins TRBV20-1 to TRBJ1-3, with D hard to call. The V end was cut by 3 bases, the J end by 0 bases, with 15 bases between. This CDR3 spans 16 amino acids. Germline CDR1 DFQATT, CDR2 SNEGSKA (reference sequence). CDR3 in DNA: TGCAGTGCTAGGGGCCAGGACTTTTACTCTGGAAACACCATATATTTT. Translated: CSARGQDFYSGNTIYF.

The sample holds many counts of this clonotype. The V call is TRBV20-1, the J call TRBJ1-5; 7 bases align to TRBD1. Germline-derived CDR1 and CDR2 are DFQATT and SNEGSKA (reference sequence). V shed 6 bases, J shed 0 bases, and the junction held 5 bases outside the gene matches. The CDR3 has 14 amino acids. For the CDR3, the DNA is TGCAGTGCGAATAGGGGGCTTAGCAATCAGCCCCAGCATTTT. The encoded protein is CSANRGLSNQPQHF.

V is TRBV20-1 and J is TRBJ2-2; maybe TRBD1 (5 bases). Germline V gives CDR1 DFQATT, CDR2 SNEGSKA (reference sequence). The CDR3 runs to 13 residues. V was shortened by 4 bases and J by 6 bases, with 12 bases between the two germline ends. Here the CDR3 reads CSAKKGFSGELFF. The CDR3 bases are TGCAGTGCTAAAAAGGGGTTTTCCGGGGAGCTGTTTTTT.

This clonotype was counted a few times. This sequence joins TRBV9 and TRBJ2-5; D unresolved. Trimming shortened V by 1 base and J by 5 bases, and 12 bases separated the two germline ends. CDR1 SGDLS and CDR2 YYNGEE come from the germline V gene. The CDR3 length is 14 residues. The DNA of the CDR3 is TGTGCCAGCAGCGTAAATTGGGATGGTGAGACCCAGTACTTC. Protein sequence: CASSVNWDGETQYF.

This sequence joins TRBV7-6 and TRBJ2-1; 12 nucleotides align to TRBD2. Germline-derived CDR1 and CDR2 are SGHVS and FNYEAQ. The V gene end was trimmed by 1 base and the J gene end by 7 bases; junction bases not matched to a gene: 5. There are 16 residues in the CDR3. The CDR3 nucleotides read TGTGCCAGCAGCTTAGGCCTAGCGGGAGGGCTAAATGAGCAGTTCTTC. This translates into CASSLGLAGGLNEQFF.

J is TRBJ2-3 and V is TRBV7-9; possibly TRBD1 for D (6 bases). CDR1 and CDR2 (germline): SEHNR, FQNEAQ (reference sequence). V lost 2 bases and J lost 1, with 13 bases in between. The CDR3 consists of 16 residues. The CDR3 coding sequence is TGTGCCAGCAGCTTATCCAGGGGCGAACGCACAGATACGCAGTATTTT. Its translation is CASSLSRGERTDTQYF.

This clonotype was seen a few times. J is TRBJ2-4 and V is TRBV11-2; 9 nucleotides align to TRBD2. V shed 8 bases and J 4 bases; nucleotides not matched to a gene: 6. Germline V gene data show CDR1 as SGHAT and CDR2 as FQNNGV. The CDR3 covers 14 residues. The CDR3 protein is CASGLTSGKNIQYF. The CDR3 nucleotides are TGTGCCAGCGGCCTCACTAGCGGGAAAAACATTCAGTACTTC.

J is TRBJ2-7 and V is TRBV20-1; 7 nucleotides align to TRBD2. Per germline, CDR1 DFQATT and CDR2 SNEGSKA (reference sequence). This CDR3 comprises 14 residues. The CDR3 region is CSGGGGTTDYEQYF. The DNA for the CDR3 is TGCAGCGGGGGTGGCGGGACTACAGACTACGAGCAGTACTTC.

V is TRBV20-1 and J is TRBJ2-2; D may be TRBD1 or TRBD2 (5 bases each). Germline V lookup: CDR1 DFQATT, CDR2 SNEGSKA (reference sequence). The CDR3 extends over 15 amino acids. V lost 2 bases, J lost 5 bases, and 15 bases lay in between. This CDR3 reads CSARFDRGGTGELFF. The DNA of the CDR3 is TGCAGTGCTAGATTCGACAGAGGAGGTACCGGGGAGCTGTTTTTT.

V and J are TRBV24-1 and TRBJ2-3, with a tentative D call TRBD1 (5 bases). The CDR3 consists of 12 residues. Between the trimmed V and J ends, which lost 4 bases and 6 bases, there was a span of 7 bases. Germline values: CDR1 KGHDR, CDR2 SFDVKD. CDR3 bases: TGTGCCACCAGTGAACCAGGGGATACGCAGTATTTT. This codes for CATSEPGDTQYF.

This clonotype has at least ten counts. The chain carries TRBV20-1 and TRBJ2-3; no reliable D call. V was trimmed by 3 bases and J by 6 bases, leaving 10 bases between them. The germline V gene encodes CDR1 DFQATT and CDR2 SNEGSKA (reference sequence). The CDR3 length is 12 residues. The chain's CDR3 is CSASGPGDTQYF. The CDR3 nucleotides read TGCAGTGCTAGCGGTCCTGGGGATACGCAGTATTTT.

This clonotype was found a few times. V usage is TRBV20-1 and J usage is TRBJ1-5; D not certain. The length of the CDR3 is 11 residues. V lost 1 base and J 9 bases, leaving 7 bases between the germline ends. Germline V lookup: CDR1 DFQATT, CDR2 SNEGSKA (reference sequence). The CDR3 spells CSARVYGPQHF. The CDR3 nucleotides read TGCAGTGCTAGAGTATATGGGCCCCAGCATTTT.

The CDR3 DNA is TGTGCCAGCAGCTTAGCGACCGGGACACAGACTGAAAAACTGTTTTTT. Its translation is CASSLATGTQTEKLFF. This chain uses TRBV7-9 with TRBJ1-4; tentatively, D is TRBD1 (6 bases). The CDR3 is 16 residues long. Trimming cost V 0 bases and J 7 bases, with 15 bases left between them. Germline assignment: CDR1 SEHNR and CDR2 FQNEAQ (reference sequence).

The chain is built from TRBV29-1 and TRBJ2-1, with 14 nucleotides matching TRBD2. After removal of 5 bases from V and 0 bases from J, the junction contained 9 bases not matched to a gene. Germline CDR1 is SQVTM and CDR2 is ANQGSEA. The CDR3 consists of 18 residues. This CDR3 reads CSVRGTSGSGSSYNEQFF. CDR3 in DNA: TGCAGCGTTCGGGGGACTAGCGGGAGCGGAAGCTCCTACAATGAGCAGTTCTTC.